These 22 T cell receptor beta chains were all obtained from the same sample, sequenced in a study of shared clonotypes between healthy human individuals. Clones were read by immunoSEQ multiplex PCR, and TCRdb kept only the in-frame ones, dropping some. The repertoire holds around 1.1 million clones, with roughly 74% as singletons. Source material: memory CD4+ T cells from PBMCs. Subset described: CD45RA-negative fraction. The receptors stem from a man in his late teens or twenties in good health. Some clones in this sample may be carry-over from other donors' samples.

The chain has TRBV7-3 and TRBJ1-1; unclear D gene. V lost 6 bases to trimming and J lost 0 bases, with 17 bases between them. The CDR3 loop spans 16 amino acids. The V gene's germline CDR1 is SGHTA and CDR2 FQGTGA. CDR3: CASSETETWMNTEAFF. CDR3 coding DNA: TGTGCCAGCAGTGAAACAGAAACGTGGATGAACACTGAAGCTTTCTTT.

J is TRBJ1-5 and V is TRBV18, with TRBD1 matching over 7 bases. The germline V gene has CDR1 KGHSH and CDR2 LQKENI. Trimming at V came to 6 bases and at J to 7 bases, leaving 15 bases not matched to a gene. The CDR3 has 16 amino acids. Written as DNA, the CDR3 is TGTGCCAGCTCCTACGGACAGGACGTTCGCGCCCAGCCCCAGCATTTT. Translation: CASSYGQDVRAQPQHF. The variable domain in full, with the rest retrieved from reference TRBV18 and TRBJ1-5, is NAGVMQNPRHLVRRRGQEARLRCSPMKGHSHVYWYRQLPEEGLKFMVYLQKENIIDESGMPKERFSAEFPKEGPSILRIQQVVRGDSAAYFCASSYGQDVRAQPQHFGDGTRLSIL.

Concerning this clone itself: The junction differs from germline at one of its ends, possibly a read error. The chain's CDR3 is CASSESLQSWGSGRAIEQFF. The DNA for the CDR3 is TGCGCCAGCAGTGAAAGCCTGCAGTCCTGGGGTAGCGGGAGGGCCATTGAGCAGTTCTTC. The chain is built from TRBV2 and TRBJ2-1; 11 bases match TRBD2. The CDR3 extends over 20 amino acids. The germline CDR1 and CDR2 sequences are SNHLY and FYNNEI.

The chain has TRBV11-3 and TRBJ2-1; 10 bases agree with TRBD2. CDR3 length: 16 amino acids. Germline V CDR1 and CDR2: SGHNT, YENEEA. Trimming took 5 bases from V and 3 from J; bases not matched to a gene: 7. CDR3 in DNA: TGTGCCAGCAGCCCGGGGACTAGCGAGAACTACAATGAGCAGTTCTTC. It is translated as CASSPGTSENYNEQFF.

The chain uses TRBV5-4 and TRBJ2-1, with 13 bases aligning to TRBD2. The CDR3 is 15 residues long. The V segment lost 2 bases and the J segment 11 bases; nucleotides outside the gene matches: 7. The germline V gene encodes CDR1 SGHNT and CDR2 YYREEE (reference sequence). CDR3 nucleotides: TGTGCCAGCAGCTTTCTGACTAGCGGGGGGCGGAAGCAGTTCTTC. Encoded protein: CASSFLTSGGRKQFF.

About this clone: This may stem from a read error, because a much larger clone lies one nucleotide away. The rearrangement joins TRBV7-2 to TRBJ2-7; 8 positions match TRBD2. Germline assignment: CDR1 SGHTA and CDR2 FQGNSA. The CDR3 loop spans 14 amino acids. CDR3 residues: CASSVAGRSYEQYF. In DNA form, the CDR3 reads TGTGCCAGCAGCGTAGCGGGACGCTCCTACGAGCAGTACTTC.

The chain recombines TRBV2 with TRBJ2-7; 9 nucleotides match TRBD2. With V trimmed by 4 bases and J by 3 bases, 7 bases remained unmatched. The CDR3 is 15 amino acids. The germline V gene encodes CDR1 SNHLY and CDR2 FYNNEI. The CDR3 region is CASSVRLAGFYEQYF. DNA of the CDR3: TGTGCCAGCAGTGTAAGGCTAGCGGGATTCTACGAGCAGTACTTC.

This clone was found a few times. This rearrangement joins TRBV5-1 to TRBJ2-3; D may correspond to TRBD1 or TRBD2 (5 bases each). V was cut by 7 bases and J by 5 bases, with 17 bases left in between. Germline-derived CDR1 and CDR2 are SGHRS and YFSETQ. CDR3 length: 14 residues. CDR3 sequence (DNA): TGCGCCAGCCGGGACCCAGGAGGCGGAGATACGCAGTATTTT. It yields the protein CASRDPGGGDTQYF.

J is TRBJ2-6 and V is TRBV5-1, with D uncertain. V was shortened by 4 bases and J by 0 bases, with 11 bases between the two germline ends. This CDR3 has 16 amino acids. Germline lookup yields CDR1 SGHRS and CDR2 YFSETQ. CDR3 nucleotide sequence: TGCGCCAGCAGCCCTCGGGCCAGCTCTGGGGCCAACGTCCTGACTTTC. Its translation: CASSPRASSGANVLTF.

This clone occurred many times. Other nucleotide sequences in the sample specify the same CDR3. This chain links TRBV29-1 with TRBJ2-1; D unclear. The V end lost 4 bases, the J end lost 2 bases, and 12 bases lay between the germline ends. The germline V gene encodes CDR1 SQVTM and CDR2 ANQGSEA. The CDR3 length is 14 residues. The CDR3 nucleotides read TGCAGCGTTGGTTCGGTCAGCCCCTACAATGAGCAGTTCTTC. Encoded protein: CSVGSVSPYNEQFF.

The genes are TRBV27 and TRBJ2-5; 7 nucleotides match TRBD1. The V gene's germline CDR1 is MNHEY and CDR2 SMNVEV (reference sequence). The CDR3 length is 13 residues. Trimming cost V 6 bases and J 4 bases; bases outside gene matches: 5. The CDR3 sequence: CASSIRDRETQYF. CDR3 DNA: TGTGCCAGCAGCATCAGGGACAGAGAGACCCAGTACTTC.

The V call is TRBV29-1, the J call TRBJ2-3, with 11 bases lining up with TRBD2. The CDR3 covers 13 residues. Trimming removed 4 bases from V and 5 bases from J; junction bases left unmatched: 2. Germline V gene lookup returns CDR1 SQVTM and CDR2 ANQGSEA. The CDR3 sequence is CSVGGLAVDTQYF. The CDR3 DNA is TGCAGCGTTGGGGGACTAGCGGTAGATACGCAGTATTTT.

J is TRBJ2-7 and V is TRBV7-8; tentative D call: TRBD1 (6 bases). Germline V gives CDR1 SGHVS, CDR2 FQNEAQ. The CDR3 has 14 residues. The V end was cut by 0 bases, the J end by 2 bases, with 8 bases between. In nucleotides, the CDR3 is TGTGCCAGCAGCTTAGCGGGGGCAACCTACGAGCAGTACTTC. It specifies CASSLAGATYEQYF.

V is TRBV19 and J is TRBJ2-7; D remains unclear. This CDR3 comprises 14 residues. V lost 0 bases to trimming and J lost 0 bases, with 6 bases between them. Per the germline V gene, CDR1 is LNHDA and CDR2 is SQIVND (reference sequence). In DNA, the CDR3 is TGTGCCAGTAGTATAGATCAGAGCTCCTACGAGCAGTACTTC. It codes for CASSIDQSSYEQYF.

The chain combines TRBV28 with TRBJ2-4, with TRBD2 identical over 8 bases. The CDR3 has 15 residues. The J segment lost 5 bases and the V segment lost 6 bases, leaving 9 bases of the junction unmatched. CDR1 and CDR2 (germline): MDHEN, SYDVKM. The CDR3 bases are TGTGCCAGCAGCCGCCGGGGGGGGCGCCAAAACATTCAGTACTTC. Protein product: CASSRRGGRQNIQYF.

The chain has TRBV30 and TRBJ2-4; no clear D. Deletions cut 0 bases from V and 1 base from J, with 13 bases between. The CDR3 is 16 amino acids. Germline CDR1 GTSNPN, CDR2 SVGIG (reference sequence). DNA for the CDR3: TGTGCCTGGAGTGTAGAAAGGCAGAAGGCCAAAAACATTCAGTACTTC. This codes for CAWSVERQKAKNIQYF.

In the case of this clone: A read error is possible here, since a much larger clone lies one base away. J is TRBJ1-1 and V is TRBV5-1; D gene ambiguous. Germline lookup yields CDR1 SGHRS and CDR2 YFSETQ. The CDR3 spans 15 residues. Trimming left V 0 bases short and J 1 base short, with 10 bases between. The chain's CDR3 is CASSLDSSGNTEAFF. CDR3 nucleotides: TGCGCCAGCAGCTTGGATTCGTCGGGGAACACTGAAGCTTTCTTT. Full variable domain (rest looked up from reference TRBV5-1 and TRBJ1-1): KAGVTQTPRYLIKTRGQQVTLSCSPISGHRSVSWYQQTPGQGLQFLFEYFSETQRNKGNFPGRFSGRQFSNSRSEMNVSTLELGDSALYLCASSLDSSGNTEAFFGQGTRLTVV.

The genes are TRBV28 and TRBJ1-4; D possibly corresponds to TRBD1 (5 bases). Germline CDR1 reads MDHEN; CDR2 reads SYDVKM. The CDR3 totals 16 residues. The germline V and J ends were trimmed by 4 bases and 10 bases, with 22 bases remaining between them. The CDR3 loop is CASSSAGLLYRGKLFF. The DNA for the CDR3 is TGTGCCAGCAGTTCCGCGGGACTTCTTTACCGCGGAAAACTGTTTTTT.

The chain is built from TRBV11-2 and TRBJ2-3; 14 bases are shared with TRBD2. This CDR3 comprises 19 residues. CDR1 SGHAT and CDR2 FQNNGV come from the germline V gene. The V segment lost 5 bases and the J segment 3 bases; nucleotides outside the gene matches: 13. DNA for the CDR3: TGTGCCAGCAGCCCTGGCGGGACTAGCGGGAGCGATCAGACAGATACGCAGTATTTT. Residues: CASSPGGTSGSDQTDTQYF. The complete variable domain, with remaining parts taken from reference TRBV11-2 and TRBJ2-3, reads EAGVAQSPRYKIIEKRQSVAFWCNPISGHATLYWYQQILGQGPKLLIQFQNNGVVDDSQLPKDRFSAERLKGVDSTLKIQPAKLEDSAVYLCASSPGGTSGSDQTDTQYFGPGTRLTVL.

There are a few counts of this clone. The chain is built from TRBV7-9 and TRBJ2-5, with 9 nucleotides matching TRBD2. The CDR3 is 13 amino acids. V was pared by 8 bases and J by 2 bases, with 3 bases of the junction left unmatched. Germline CDR1 and CDR2: SEHNR and FQNEAQ (reference sequence). As DNA, the CDR3 is TGTGCCAGCGCGGGACTAGCTCAAGAGACCCAGTACTTC. It translates to CASAGLAQETQYF.

The rearrangement links TRBV14 to TRBJ1-2, with D possibly being TRBD1 (6 bases). Germline loops: CDR1 SGHDN, CDR2 FVKESK. V was clipped by 1 base and J by 4 bases, with 16 bases between them. This CDR3 spans 16 amino acids. The CDR3 sequence is CASSQVSGGRSYGYTF. The CDR3 nucleotides read TGTGCCAGCAGCCAAGTTTCTGGGGGCAGGAGCTATGGCTACACCTTC.

This chain connects TRBV7-7 to TRBJ2-5; 7 bases are a match to TRBD1. The trim removed 0 bases at V and 4 bases at J, leaving 5 bases unmatched. CDR1 and CDR2 (germline): SSHAT, FNYEAQ (reference sequence). The CDR3 runs to 15 residues. The CDR3 DNA sequence: TGTGCCAGCAGCTTAGCCACAGGGGATGGAGAGACCCAGTACTTC. Its translation: CASSLATGDGETQYF.